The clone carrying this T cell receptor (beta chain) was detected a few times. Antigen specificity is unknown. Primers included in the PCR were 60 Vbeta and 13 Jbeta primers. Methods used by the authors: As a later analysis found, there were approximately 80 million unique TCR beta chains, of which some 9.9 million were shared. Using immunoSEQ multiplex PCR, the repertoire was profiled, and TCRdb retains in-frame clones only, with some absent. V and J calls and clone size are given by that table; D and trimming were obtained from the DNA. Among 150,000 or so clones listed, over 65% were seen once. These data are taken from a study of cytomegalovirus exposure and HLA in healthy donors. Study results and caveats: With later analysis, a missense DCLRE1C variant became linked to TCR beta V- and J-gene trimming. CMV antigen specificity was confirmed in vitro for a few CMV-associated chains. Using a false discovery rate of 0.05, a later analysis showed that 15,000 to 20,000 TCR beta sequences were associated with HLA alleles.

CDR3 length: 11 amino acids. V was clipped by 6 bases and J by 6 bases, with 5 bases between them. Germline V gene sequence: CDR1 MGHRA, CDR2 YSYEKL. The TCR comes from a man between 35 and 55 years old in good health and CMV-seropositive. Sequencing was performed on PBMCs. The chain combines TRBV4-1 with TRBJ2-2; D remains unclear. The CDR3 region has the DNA TGCGCCAGCAGTTACTCCGGGGAGCTGTTTTTT. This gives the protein CASSYSGELFF.